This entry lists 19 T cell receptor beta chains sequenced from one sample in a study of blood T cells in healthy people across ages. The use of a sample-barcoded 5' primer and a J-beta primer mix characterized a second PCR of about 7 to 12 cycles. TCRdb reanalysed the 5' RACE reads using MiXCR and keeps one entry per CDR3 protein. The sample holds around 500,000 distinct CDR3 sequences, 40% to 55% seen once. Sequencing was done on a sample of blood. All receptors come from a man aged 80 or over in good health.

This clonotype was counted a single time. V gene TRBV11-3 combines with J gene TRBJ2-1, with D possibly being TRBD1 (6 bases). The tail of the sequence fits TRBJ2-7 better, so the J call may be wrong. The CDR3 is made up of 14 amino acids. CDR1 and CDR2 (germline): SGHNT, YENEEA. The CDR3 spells CASSPDRSYNEQYF. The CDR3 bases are TGTGCCAGCAGCCCCGACAGGTCCTACAATGAGCAGTACTTC.

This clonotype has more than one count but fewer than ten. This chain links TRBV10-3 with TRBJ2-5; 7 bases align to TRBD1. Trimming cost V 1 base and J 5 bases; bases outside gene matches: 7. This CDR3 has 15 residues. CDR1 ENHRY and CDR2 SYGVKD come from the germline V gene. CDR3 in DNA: TGTGCCATCAGTGAGTGGCAGGGGGTAGCCGAGACCCAGTACTTC. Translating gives CAISEWQGVAETQYF.

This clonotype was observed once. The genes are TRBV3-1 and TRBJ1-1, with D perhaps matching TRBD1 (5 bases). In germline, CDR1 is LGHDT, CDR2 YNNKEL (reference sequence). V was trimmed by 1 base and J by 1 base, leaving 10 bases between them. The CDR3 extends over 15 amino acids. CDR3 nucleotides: TGTGCCAGCAGCCAAGGGGGGAAGGGGAACACTGAAGCTTTCTTT. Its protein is CASSQGGKGNTEAFF. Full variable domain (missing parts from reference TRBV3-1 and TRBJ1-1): DTAVSQTPKYLVTQMGNDKSIKCEQNLGHDTMYWYKQDSKKFLKIMFSYNNKELIINETVPNRFSPKSPDKAHLNLHINSLELGDSAVYFCASSQGGKGNTEAFFGQGTRLTVV.

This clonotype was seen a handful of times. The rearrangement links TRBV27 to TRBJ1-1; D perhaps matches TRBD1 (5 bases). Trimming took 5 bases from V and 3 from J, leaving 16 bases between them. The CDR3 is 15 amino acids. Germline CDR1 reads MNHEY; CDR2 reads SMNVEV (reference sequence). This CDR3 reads CASSPYRDGDTEAFF. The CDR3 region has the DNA TGTGCCAGCAGTCCCTACCGGGACGGGGACACTGAAGCTTTCTTT.

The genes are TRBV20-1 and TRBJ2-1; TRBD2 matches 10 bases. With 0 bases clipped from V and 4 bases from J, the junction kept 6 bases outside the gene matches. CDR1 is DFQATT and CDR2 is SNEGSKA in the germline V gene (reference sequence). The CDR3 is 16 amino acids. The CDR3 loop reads CSARERRTSGYNEQFF. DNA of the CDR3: TGCAGTGCTAGAGAACGAAGGACTAGCGGATACAATGAGCAGTTCTTC.

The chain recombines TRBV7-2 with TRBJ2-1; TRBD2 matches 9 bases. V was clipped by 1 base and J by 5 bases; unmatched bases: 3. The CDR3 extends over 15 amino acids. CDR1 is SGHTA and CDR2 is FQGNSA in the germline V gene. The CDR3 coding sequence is TGTGCCAGCAGCTTAGGAGCTAGCGGGGACAATGAGCAGTTCTTC. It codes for CASSLGASGDNEQFF.

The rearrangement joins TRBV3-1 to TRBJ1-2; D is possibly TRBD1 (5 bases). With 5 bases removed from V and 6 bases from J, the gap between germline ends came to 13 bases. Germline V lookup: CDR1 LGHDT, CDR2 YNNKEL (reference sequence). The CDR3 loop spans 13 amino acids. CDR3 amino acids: CASSSGRQHGYTF. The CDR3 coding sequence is TGTGCCAGCAGCTCTGGGAGACAGCATGGCTACACCTTC.

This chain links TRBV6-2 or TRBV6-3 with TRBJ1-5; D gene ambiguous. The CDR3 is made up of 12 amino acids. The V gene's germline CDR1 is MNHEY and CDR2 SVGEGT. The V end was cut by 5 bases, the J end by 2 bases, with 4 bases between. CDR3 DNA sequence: TGTGCCAGCAGTAACCGCAATCAGCCCCAGCATTTT. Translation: CASSNRNQPQHF.

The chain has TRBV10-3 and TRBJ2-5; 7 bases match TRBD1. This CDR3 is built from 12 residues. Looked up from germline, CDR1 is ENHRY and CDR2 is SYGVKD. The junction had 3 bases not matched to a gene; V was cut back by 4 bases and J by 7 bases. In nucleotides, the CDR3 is TGTGCCATCAGTGGACAGGGCGGGACCCAGTACTTC. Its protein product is CAISGQGGTQYF.

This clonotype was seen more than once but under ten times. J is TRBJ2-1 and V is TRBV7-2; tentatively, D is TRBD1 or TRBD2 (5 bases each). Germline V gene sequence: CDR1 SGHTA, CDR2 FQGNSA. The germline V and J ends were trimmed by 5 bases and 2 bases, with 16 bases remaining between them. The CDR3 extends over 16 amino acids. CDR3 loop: CASSADGEGPYNEQFF. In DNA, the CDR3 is TGTGCCAGCAGCGCTGATGGAGAGGGACCCTACAATGAGCAGTTCTTC.

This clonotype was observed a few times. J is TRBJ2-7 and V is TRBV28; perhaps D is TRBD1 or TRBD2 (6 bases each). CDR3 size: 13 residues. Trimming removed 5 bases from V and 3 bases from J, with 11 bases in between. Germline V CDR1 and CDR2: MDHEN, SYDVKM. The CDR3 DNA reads TGTGCCAGCAGTGTGAGGGGGGTCTACGAGCAGTACTTC. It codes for CASSVRGVYEQYF. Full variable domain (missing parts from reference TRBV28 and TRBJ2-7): DVKVTQSSRYLVKRTGEKVFLECVQDMDHENMFWYRQDPGLGLRLIYFSYDVKMKEKGDIPEGYSVSREKKERFSLILESASTNQTSMYLCASSVRGVYEQYFGPGTRLTVT.

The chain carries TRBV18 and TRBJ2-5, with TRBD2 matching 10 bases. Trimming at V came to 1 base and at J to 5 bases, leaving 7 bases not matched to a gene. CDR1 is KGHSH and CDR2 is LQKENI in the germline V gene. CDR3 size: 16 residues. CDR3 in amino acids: CASSPRTSGVQETQYF. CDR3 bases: TGTGCCAGCTCACCACGGACTAGCGGAGTACAGGAGACCCAGTACTTC.

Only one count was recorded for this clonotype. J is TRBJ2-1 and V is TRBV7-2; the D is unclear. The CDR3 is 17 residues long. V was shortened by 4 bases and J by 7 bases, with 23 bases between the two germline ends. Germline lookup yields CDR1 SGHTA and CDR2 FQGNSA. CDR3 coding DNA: TGTGCCAGCAGCTCCAGAGGAGTACGGGTGGGTGGGAATGAGCAGTTCTTC. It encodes CASSSRGVRVGGNEQFF.

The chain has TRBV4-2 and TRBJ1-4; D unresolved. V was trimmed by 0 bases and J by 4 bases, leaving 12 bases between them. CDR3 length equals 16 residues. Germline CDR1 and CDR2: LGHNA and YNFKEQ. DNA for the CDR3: TGTGCCAGCAGCCAAGATATTCTTCGCCTTAATGAAAAACTGTTTTTT. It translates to CASSQDILRLNEKLFF.

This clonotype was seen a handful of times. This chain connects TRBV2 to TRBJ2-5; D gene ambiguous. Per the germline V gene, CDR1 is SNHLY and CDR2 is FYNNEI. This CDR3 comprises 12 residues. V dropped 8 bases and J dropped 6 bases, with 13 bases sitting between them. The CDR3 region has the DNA TGTGCCAGCGCAGAGCTACGGCAGACCCAGTACTTC. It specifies CASAELRQTQYF.

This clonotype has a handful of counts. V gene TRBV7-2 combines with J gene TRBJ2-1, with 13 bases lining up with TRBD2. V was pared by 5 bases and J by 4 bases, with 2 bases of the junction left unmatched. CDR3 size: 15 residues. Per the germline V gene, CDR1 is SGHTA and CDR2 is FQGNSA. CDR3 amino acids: CASSGLAGDYNEQFF. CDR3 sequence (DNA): TGTGCCAGCAGCGGACTAGCGGGAGATTACAATGAGCAGTTCTTC.

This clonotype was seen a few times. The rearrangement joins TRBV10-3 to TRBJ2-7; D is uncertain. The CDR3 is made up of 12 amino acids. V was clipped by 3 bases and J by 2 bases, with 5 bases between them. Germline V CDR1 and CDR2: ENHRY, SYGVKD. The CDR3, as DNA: TGTGCCATCAGTGACACAACCTACGAGCAGTACTTC. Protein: CAISDTTYEQYF.

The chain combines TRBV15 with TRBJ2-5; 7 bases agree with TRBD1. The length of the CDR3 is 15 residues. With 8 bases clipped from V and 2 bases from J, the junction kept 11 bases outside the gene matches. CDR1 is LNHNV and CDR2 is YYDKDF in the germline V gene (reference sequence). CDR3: CATEREGGKQETQYF. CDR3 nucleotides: TGTGCCACCGAGAGAGAAGGGGGCAAACAAGAGACCCAGTACTTC.

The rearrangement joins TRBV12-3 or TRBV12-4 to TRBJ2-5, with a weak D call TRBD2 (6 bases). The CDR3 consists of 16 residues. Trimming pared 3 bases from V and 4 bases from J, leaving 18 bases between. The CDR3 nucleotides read TGTGCCAGCAGTTTTTCGCGGGGTCTAGGCAGAGAGACCCAGTACTTC. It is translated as CASSFSRGLGRETQYF.